This TCR beta chain came from a study of blood T cell repertoires in COVID-19. Using immunoSEQ multiplex PCR, the repertoire was profiled, and TCRdb retains in-frame clones only, with some absent. The sample lists around 280,000 clones; around four fifths were seen once. With 0 bases removed from V and 3 bases from J, the gap between germline ends came to 15 bases. Looked up from germline, CDR1 is SGHRS and CDR2 is YFSETQ. The CDR3 has 16 residues. The sample comprised peripheral blood. The sequence came from a woman aged 50 to 60 with active or convalescent COVID-19. This chain links TRBV5-1 with TRBJ2-5; the D gene is possibly TRBD2 (5 bases). The CDR3 spells CASSLGASRSEETQYF. As DNA, the CDR3 is TGCGCCAGCAGCTTGGGGGCTAGCAGGAGTGAAGAGACCCAGTACTTC.